This TCR beta chain was documented in a study of T cell responses to AZD1222 COVID-19 vaccine. As for the study in general: Pooled samples include second doses given at about 4 or 12 weeks. Study conclusions and caveats: White British donors predominated, females outnumbered males, and clonal diversity was possibly underestimated.

This table comes from immunoSEQ multiplex PCR, and its TCRdb copy is limited to in-frame clones, with some not included. The data show over 95,000 clones, roughly nine tenths seen once. Deletions cut 2 bases from V and 0 bases from J, with 1 base between. The CDR3 consists of 12 residues. This clone occurred once. Antigen unknown. The chain carries TRBV12-3 or TRBV12-4 and TRBJ1-1, with unresolved D. The TCR comes from an adult in good health. Sample: peripheral blood, taken on day 0 of AZD1222 vaccination. CDR3 sequence reads: CASSLMNTEAFF. CDR3 in DNA: TGTGCCAGCAGTTTAATGAACACTGAAGCTTTCTTT.